The entry that follows covers one TCR beta chain sequence. This may be a read error: a much more frequent sequence differs by one nucleotide. This sample is drawn from a study of T-cell reconstitution after alpha-beta-depleted transplantation in children. A library of TCRbeta sequences, prepared with unique molecular identifiers, was generated. TCRdb re-analysed the PCR reads in MiXCR, keeping a single row per CDR3 protein. The sample carries some 290,000 distinct CDR3 sequences, more than 8% recorded once. Germline V lookup: CDR1 SGHDT, CDR2 YYEEEE. Trimming cost V 2 bases and J 6 bases, with 9 bases left between them. The CDR3 length is 12 residues.

Sequencing was performed on PBMCs from the stem cell graft donor, taken from the stem cell graft. The rearrangement links TRBV5-6 to TRBJ2-7; D might be TRBD1 (5 bases). The receptor's source is a human donor who donated a stem cell graft to a child with SCID. This chain's CDR3 is CASSFIGAEQYF. The CDR3 bases are TGTGCCAGCAGCTTTATAGGGGCCGAGCAGTACTTC.